The text below deals with one TCR beta chain. Using immunoSEQ multiplex PCR, the repertoire was profiled, and TCRdb retains in-frame clones only, with some absent. Of fewer than 300,000 clones listed, approximately 80% are singletons. The record originates from a study of control samples from healthy donors and cancer patients. This clonotype originated in an older woman with lung cancer. Sequenced input: PBMCs.

The CDR3 DNA sequence: TGTGCCAGCAGCTTACTCCAGGGAACCCACGAGCAGTACTTC. It yields the protein CASSLLQGTHEQYF. The V and J genes are TRBV13 and TRBJ2-7; D possibly corresponds to TRBD1 (5 bases). CDR1 is PRHDT, CDR2 FYEKMQ, per germline (reference sequence). The CDR3 runs to 14 residues. V lost 2 bases and J 5 bases, leaving 13 bases between the germline ends.